The rows below give T cell receptor beta chains drawn from one sample of a study of cytomegalovirus exposure and HLA in healthy donors. Sequencing used immunoSEQ multiplex PCR; TCRdb keeps in-frame clones, though not all of them. The table lists 150,000 to 200,000 clones, 65% to 75% of them singletons. Sequencing was performed on PBMCs. Every receptor here comes from a girl aged 5-17 years in good health and CMV-seronegative. Each CDR3 is given with its conserved first and last residue. Each record gives: clone size, J gene, D gene, V gene, CDR3 protein, CDR3 DNA. A D gene is named only where the DNA matches it firmly. A clone size is listed for some rows: how often the clone was seen (once, few, many), or a class if it is expanded.

clone_size: few; j_call: TRBJ2-2; d_call: .; v_call: TRBV7-9; cdr3_aa: CASSLDQPLALNTGELFF; cdr3_nt: TGTGCCAGCAGCTTAGACCAACCCCTAGCATTGAACACCGGGGAGCTGTTTTTT
clone_size: .; j_call: TRBJ1-5; d_call: .; v_call: TRBV2; cdr3_aa: CASRKTGSNQPQHF; cdr3_nt: TGTGCCAGCAGAAAAACGGGAAGCAATCAGCCCCAGCATTTT
clone_size: .; j_call: TRBJ1-4; d_call: .; v_call: TRBV6-4; cdr3_aa: CASSLFSTGTNNEKLFF; cdr3_nt: TGTGCCAGCAGTTTATTTTCTACAGGTACGAATAATGAAAAACTGTTTTTT
clone_size: .; j_call: TRBJ1-2; d_call: .; v_call: TRBV6-5; cdr3_aa: CASSSGRNYGYTF; cdr3_nt: TGTGCCAGCAGTAGCGGCCGGAATTATGGCTACACCTTC
clone_size: few; j_call: TRBJ1-1; d_call: TRBD1; v_call: TRBV19; cdr3_aa: CASSQQGSTEAFF; cdr3_nt: TGTGCCAGTAGCCAACAGGGGTCCACTGAAGCTTTCTTT
clone_size: .; j_call: TRBJ1-2; d_call: TRBD1; v_call: TRBV9; cdr3_aa: CASNGRQGRQRSYYGYTF; cdr3_nt: TGTGCCAGCAACGGCAGACAGGGTCGTCAAAGATCTTACTATGGCTACACCTTC
clone_size: .; j_call: TRBJ2-1; d_call: .; v_call: TRBV2; cdr3_aa: CASTYGHSGYNEQFF; cdr3_nt: TGTGCCAGCACCTACGGACACTCCGGCTACAATGAGCAGTTCTTC
clone_size: few; j_call: TRBJ2-1; d_call: .; v_call: TRBV6-1; cdr3_aa: CASSGTGTHTKGEQFF; cdr3_nt: TGTGCCAGCAGTGGAACCGGGACACACACCAAGGGGGAGCAGTTCTTC
clone_size: once; j_call: TRBJ1-6; d_call: TRBD1; v_call: TRBV28; cdr3_aa: CASSPGGGYSPLHF; cdr3_nt: TGTGCCAGCAGCCCAGGGGGCGGTTATTCACCCCTCCACTTT
clone_size: .; j_call: TRBJ2-2; d_call: TRBD1; v_call: TRBV9; cdr3_aa: CASSVEVGGGTGDTGELFF; cdr3_nt: TGTGCCAGCAGCGTAGAAGTAGGTGGTGGGACAGGGGACACCGGGGAGCTGTTTTTT
clone_size: .; j_call: TRBJ2-7; d_call: TRBD1; v_call: TRBV7-8; cdr3_aa: CASSFATGPEDEQYF; cdr3_nt: TGTGCCAGCAGCTTTGCGACAGGGCCCGAGGACGAGCAGTACTTC
clone_size: .; j_call: TRBJ2-1; d_call: .; v_call: TRBV5-1; cdr3_aa: CASQDTVVGELNEQFF; cdr3_nt: TGCGCCAGCCAGGATACGGTTGTAGGGGAACTCAATGAGCAGTTCTTC
clone_size: .; j_call: TRBJ2-3; d_call: TRBD2; v_call: TRBV5-8; cdr3_aa: CASSLEALAGAGDTQYF; cdr3_nt: TGTGCCAGCAGCTTGGAGGCCTTAGCGGGGGCTGGAGATACGCAGTATTTT
clone_size: .; j_call: TRBJ2-1; d_call: .; v_call: TRBV7-3; cdr3_aa: CASSLTERDGYYNEQFF; cdr3_nt: TGTGCCAGCAGCTTAACGGAGCGTGACGGATACTACAATGAGCAGTTCTTC
clone_size: .; j_call: TRBJ2-1; d_call: .; v_call: TRBV5-1; cdr3_aa: CASSNQRPYNEQFF; cdr3_nt: TGCGCCAGCAGTAATCAGAGGCCCTACAATGAGCAGTTCTTC
clone_size: few; j_call: TRBJ1-1; d_call: TRBD1; v_call: TRBV5-1; cdr3_aa: CASSSGQGRTEAFF; cdr3_nt: TGCGCCAGCAGCTCGGGACAGGGGAGGACTGAAGCTTTCTTT
clone_size: .; j_call: TRBJ1-2; d_call: TRBD1; v_call: TRBV6-1; cdr3_aa: CASWTGSYYGYTF; cdr3_nt: TGTGCCAGCTGGACAGGGTCTTACTATGGCTACACCTTC
clone_size: .; j_call: TRBJ2-1; d_call: .; v_call: TRBV9; cdr3_aa: CASSERGGAEGTEQFF; cdr3_nt: TGTGCCAGCAGCGAGAGAGGGGGGGCTGAGGGTACTGAGCAGTTCTTC
clone_size: .; j_call: TRBJ2-1; d_call: TRBD2; v_call: TRBV5-4; cdr3_aa: CASSLAASGGTREQFF; cdr3_nt: TGTGCCAGCAGCTTGGCGGCTAGCGGGGGGACTAGGGAGCAGTTCTTC
clone_size: few; j_call: TRBJ2-3; d_call: TRBD2; v_call: TRBV10-3; cdr3_aa: CAISESGTMVRTDTQYF; cdr3_nt: TGTGCCATCAGTGAGTCCGGGACTATGGTCCGCACAGATACGCAGTATTTT
clone_size: once; j_call: TRBJ1-3; d_call: .; v_call: TRBV18; cdr3_aa: CASSPLSSGNTIYF; cdr3_nt: TGTGCCAGCTCACCCCTTAGCTCTGGAAACACCATATATTTT
clone_size: few; j_call: TRBJ1-1; d_call: .; v_call: TRBV5-1; cdr3_aa: CASSPYTRGTEAFF; cdr3_nt: TGCGCCAGCAGCCCTTACACCAGGGGCACTGAAGCTTTCTTT
clone_size: .; j_call: TRBJ2-3; d_call: TRBD2; v_call: TRBV10-3; cdr3_aa: CAISGTSGGYTDTQYF; cdr3_nt: TGTGCCATCAGTGGAACTAGCGGGGGGTACACAGATACGCAGTATTTT
clone_size: .; j_call: TRBJ1-1; d_call: TRBD1; v_call: TRBV2; cdr3_aa: CASSGQGVSEAFF; cdr3_nt: TGTGCCAGCAGTGGACAGGGCGTCTCTGAAGCTTTCTTT
clone_size: .; j_call: TRBJ1-5; d_call: .; v_call: TRBV19; cdr3_aa: CASSPSRGGNQPQHF; cdr3_nt: TGTGCCAGTAGTCCGAGCAGGGGCGGCAATCAGCCCCAGCATTTT
clone_size: .; j_call: TRBJ1-5; d_call: TRBD1; v_call: TRBV19; cdr3_aa: CASSRDSYQPQHF; cdr3_nt: TGTGCCAGTAGCCGGGACAGCTATCAGCCCCAGCATTTT
clone_size: .; j_call: TRBJ2-6; d_call: TRBD1; v_call: TRBV28; cdr3_aa: CASRGTAGQVGSGANVLTF; cdr3_nt: TGTGCCAGCAGGGGGACGGCGGGACAGGTCGGCTCTGGGGCCAACGTCCTGACTTTC
clone_size: .; j_call: TRBJ1-2; d_call: .; v_call: TRBV25-1; cdr3_aa: CASSYREGNYGYTF; cdr3_nt: TGTGCCAGCAGTTACAGGGAAGGGAACTATGGCTACACCTTC
clone_size: .; j_call: TRBJ1-5; d_call: .; v_call: TRBV9; cdr3_aa: CASSVGTGGHQPQHF; cdr3_nt: TGTGCCAGCAGCGTAGGGACGGGGGGCCATCAGCCCCAGCATTTT
clone_size: .; j_call: TRBJ2-1; d_call: .; v_call: TRBV7-3; cdr3_aa: CASSLNGRAGYNEQFF; cdr3_nt: TGTGCCAGCAGCTTAAATGGACGGGCGGGCTACAATGAGCAGTTCTTC
clone_size: .; j_call: TRBJ1-1; d_call: TRBD1; v_call: TRBV5-1; cdr3_aa: CASTEQGANTEAFF; cdr3_nt: TGCGCCAGCACCGAACAGGGGGCTAACACTGAAGCTTTCTTT
clone_size: .; j_call: TRBJ1-5; d_call: .; v_call: TRBV5-6; cdr3_aa: CASSLRGLDQPQHF; cdr3_nt: TGTGCCAGCAGCTTAAGAGGGCTCGATCAGCCCCAGCATTTT
clone_size: .; j_call: TRBJ1-1; d_call: .; v_call: TRBV29-1; cdr3_aa: CSVAPGGNTEAFF; cdr3_nt: TGCAGCGTTGCCCCGGGGGGAAACACTGAAGCTTTCTTT
clone_size: .; j_call: TRBJ2-1; d_call: TRBD2; v_call: TRBV7-3; cdr3_aa: CASSSLTSGENEQFF; cdr3_nt: TGTGCCAGCAGCTCCTTGACTAGCGGGGAGAATGAGCAGTTCTTC
clone_size: .; j_call: TRBJ1-1; d_call: TRBD1; v_call: TRBV18; cdr3_aa: CASSRTGGTEAFF; cdr3_nt: TGTGCCAGCTCCCGGACAGGGGGCACTGAAGCTTTCTTT
clone_size: .; j_call: TRBJ2-2; d_call: TRBD1; v_call: TRBV5-1; cdr3_aa: CASSLPAGGVTGELFF; cdr3_nt: TGCGCCAGCAGCTTGCCGGCAGGGGGCGTGACCGGGGAGCTGTTTTTT
clone_size: few; j_call: TRBJ1-1; d_call: TRBD1; v_call: TRBV27; cdr3_aa: CASSLTEGARANTEAFF; cdr3_nt: TGTGCCAGCAGCCTTACTGAGGGGGCGAGGGCGAACACTGAAGCTTTCTTT
clone_size: .; j_call: TRBJ1-2; d_call: .; v_call: TRBV18; cdr3_aa: CASSPEAGATNYGYTF; cdr3_nt: TGTGCCAGCTCCCCCGAGGCGGGGGCAACTAACTATGGCTACACCTTC
clone_size: .; j_call: TRBJ2-3; d_call: TRBD1; v_call: TRBV11-2; cdr3_aa: CASSLDRFTDTQYF; cdr3_nt: TGTGCCAGCAGCTTGGACAGGTTTACAGATACGCAGTATTTT
clone_size: few; j_call: TRBJ1-1; d_call: .; v_call: TRBV9; cdr3_aa: CASSAGMNTEAFF; cdr3_nt: TGTGCCAGCAGCGCGGGTATGAACACTGAAGCTTTCTTT
clone_size: once; j_call: TRBJ1-6; d_call: TRBD1; v_call: TRBV5-8; cdr3_aa: CASSLPGQHTGTLHF; cdr3_nt: TGTGCCAGCAGCTTGCCGGGACAGCACACGGGAACCCTCCACTTT
clone_size: .; j_call: TRBJ2-5; d_call: .; v_call: TRBV7-3; cdr3_aa: CASSLQGSVEETQYF; cdr3_nt: TGTGCCAGCAGCTTACAGGGGAGTGTGGAAGAGACCCAGTACTTC
clone_size: once; j_call: TRBJ1-2; d_call: .; v_call: TRBV28; cdr3_aa: CASGSSLTGGRYYGYTF; cdr3_nt: TGTGCCAGCGGAAGTTCTTTGACTGGGGGCAGGTACTATGGCTACACCTTC
clone_size: .; j_call: TRBJ1-5; d_call: .; v_call: TRBV10-1; cdr3_aa: CASSESRGRGSNQPQHF; cdr3_nt: TGCGCCAGCAGTGAGTCCCGGGGTCGGGGTAGCAATCAGCCCCAGCATTTT
clone_size: few; j_call: TRBJ2-3; d_call: .; v_call: TRBV12-5; cdr3_aa: CASGSDSGTDTQYF; cdr3_nt: TGTGCTAGTGGTTCGGACTCAGGCACAGATACGCAGTATTTT
clone_size: few; j_call: TRBJ2-1; d_call: TRBD1; v_call: TRBV6-6; cdr3_aa: CASSYSGTVNEQFF; cdr3_nt: TGTGCCAGCAGTTACTCCGGGACAGTCAATGAGCAGTTCTTC
clone_size: .; j_call: TRBJ1-2; d_call: .; v_call: TRBV4-1; cdr3_aa: CASSLRELGGYTF; cdr3_nt: TGCGCCAGCAGCCTCCGGGAGCTTGGGGGCTACACCTTC
clone_size: .; j_call: TRBJ1-1; d_call: .; v_call: TRBV2; cdr3_aa: CASRPLTRGTEAFF; cdr3_nt: TGTGCCAGCAGGCCCTTAACCCGGGGGACTGAAGCTTTCTTT
clone_size: .; j_call: TRBJ2-5; d_call: TRBD1; v_call: TRBV5-6; cdr3_aa: CASSTWTGGAYQETQYF; cdr3_nt: TGTGCCAGCAGCACCTGGACAGGGGGGGCGTACCAAGAGACCCAGTACTTC
clone_size: few; j_call: TRBJ1-1; d_call: .; v_call: TRBV2; cdr3_aa: CASSGQTNTEAFF; cdr3_nt: TGTGCCAGCAGTGGACAGACGAACACTGAAGCTTTCTTT
clone_size: .; j_call: TRBJ2-5; d_call: .; v_call: TRBV7-9; cdr3_aa: CASSFLALQETQYF; cdr3_nt: TGTGCCAGCAGCTTCTTAGCGTTGCAAGAGACCCAGTACTTC
clone_size: .; j_call: TRBJ1-1; d_call: .; v_call: TRBV29-1; cdr3_aa: CSGTGAGDTEAFF; cdr3_nt: TGCAGCGGAACCGGGGCAGGGGACACTGAAGCTTTCTTT
clone_size: .; j_call: TRBJ2-1; d_call: TRBD2; v_call: TRBV7-3; cdr3_aa: CASSPPGGGINEQFF; cdr3_nt: TGTGCCAGCAGCCCTCCTGGGGGGGGGATCAATGAGCAGTTCTTC
clone_size: .; j_call: TRBJ2-2; d_call: .; v_call: TRBV19; cdr3_aa: CASTATTGELFF; cdr3_nt: TGTGCCAGCACCGCTACCACCGGGGAGCTGTTTTTT
clone_size: once; j_call: TRBJ1-1; d_call: .; v_call: TRBV6-5; cdr3_aa: CASSVGRITEAFF; cdr3_nt: TGTGCCAGCAGTGTAGGGAGGATCACTGAAGCTTTCTTT